This note documents a single T cell receptor (beta chain) sequence. The antigen remains undetermined. At one boundary the junction diverges from the germline segment, which might be a read error. This sample is drawn from a study of cytomegalovirus exposure and HLA in healthy donors. Findings and limits, study-wide: In vitro, a few CMV-associated chains proved specific for CMV antigens. V- and J-gene trimming in TCR beta was tied to a missense DCLRE1C variant by an analysis performed later.

A multiplex PCR was run with 60 Vbeta primers and 13 Jbeta primers. Sequenced by immunoSEQ multiplex PCR; TCRdb stores in-frame clones only, minus some. The repertoire has around 240,000 clones, roughly 87% of them found once; the top ten carry 5% to 6.5%. The sequencing sample was made of PBMCs. The TCR sequence derives from a woman aged 40 to 50 in good health and CMV-seropositive.

CDR3 coding DNA: TGTTCCAGCAGCTTAGGGGGGGAGAGCTATGGCTACACCTTC. Amino acids: CSSSLGGESYGYTF. The rearrangement uses TRBV7-9 and TRBJ1-2; D may be TRBD1 (6 bases). Germline lookup yields CDR1 SEHNR and CDR2 FQNEAQ (reference sequence). This CDR3 region has 14 residues.